One and the same sample provided the 14 T cell receptor beta chains below, sequenced in a study of read filtering for tumor transcriptome and immune sequencing. The library was built from about 0.4 ug RNA with molecular barcoded adaptors for alpha/delta and beta/gamma chains. TCRdb itself ran the reads through MiXCR, one entry per CDR3 protein. The sample comprises 30,000 to 40,000 distinct CDR3 sequences, 12% to 15% of which are singletons, and more than 15% rests with the top ten. The sequenced sample was a population of CD138-negative cells sorted from bone marrow. These receptors were taken from a donor at least 40 years old with multiple myeloma.

Regarding this clonotype: It is likely a read error: a sequence one base away is far more abundant. The chain couples TRBV6-6 to TRBJ1-1; a weak D match, TRBD1 (5 bases). This CDR3 comprises 14 residues. Looked up from germline, CDR1 is MNHNY and CDR2 is SVGAGI (reference sequence). The CDR3 nucleotides are TGTGCCACCCCTCCCCCAGGGAAGTTCACTGAAGCTTGCTTT. Its translation: CATPPPGKFTEACF.

For this clonotype: A read error may account for a junction end that differs from germline. J is TRBJ2-7 and V is TRBV7-2; D might be TRBD1 or TRBD2, each matching 5 bases. The CDR3 loop spans 13 amino acids. Germline V CDR1 and CDR2: SGHTA, FQGNSA. The CDR3 DNA reads TGTGCCAGCAATACCGGGACCGCTTACGAGCACTACTTC. It specifies CASNTGTAYEHYF.

This clonotype was recorded many times. The rearrangement uses TRBV19 and TRBJ1-5; D ambiguous. Per germline, CDR1 LNHDA and CDR2 SQIVND (reference sequence). Trimming pared 7 bases from V and 4 bases from J, leaving 11 bases between. The CDR3 has 13 residues. For the CDR3, the DNA is TGTGCCAGTAACGACGTTAATAATCAGCCCCAGCATTTT. This translates into CASNDVNNQPQHF.

This clonotype was recorded a few times. Sequence at one end of the junction differs from germline and may be a read error. CDR3 residues: CASNTGLVASGGLFF. Here the CDR3 DNA reads TGTGCCAGTAATACAGGGCTAGTGGCTTCCGGGGGGCTGTTTTTT. This chain links TRBV19 with TRBJ2-2; either TRBD1 or TRBD2 may supply D (6 bases each). This CDR3 region has 15 residues. In germline, CDR1 is LNHDA, CDR2 SQIVND (reference sequence).

CDR3: CASSVGTGALNEQFF. The CDR3, as DNA: TGTGCCAGCAGCGTCGGGACAGGGGCCCTGAACGAGCAGTTCTTC. The V and J genes are TRBV5-6 and TRBJ2-1; 10 bases are a match to TRBD1. The germline V gene has CDR1 SGHDT and CDR2 YYEEEE. With V trimmed by 4 bases and J by 10 bases, 11 bases remained unmatched. The CDR3 is 15 amino acids.

This clonotype was counted many times. The chain carries TRBV5-1 and TRBJ2-4; D remains ambiguous. The V gene's germline CDR1 is SGHRS and CDR2 YFSETQ. V was shortened by 0 bases and J by 5 bases, with 9 bases between the two germline ends. The length of the CDR3 is 14 residues. CDR3 protein: CASSLVADENIQYF. In nucleotides, the CDR3 is TGCGCCAGCAGCTTGGTTGCAGACGAAAACATTCAGTACTTC.

A few counts support this clonotype. A read error is possible here, since a much larger clone lies one base away. J is TRBJ1-5 and V is TRBV18; the D is unclear. The germline CDR1 and CDR2 sequences are KGHSH and LQKENI. V was shortened by 2 bases and J by 3 bases, with 8 bases between the two germline ends. CDR3 length: 14 residues. CDR3 DNA sequence: TGTGCCAGCTCACCAGGGATGGACAATCAGCCCCAGCATTTT. This codes for CASSPGMDNQPQHF. Combining the CDR3 with reference TRBV18 and TRBJ1-5 gives the whole variable domain NAGVMQNPRHLVRRRGQEARLRCSPMKGHSHVYWYRQLPEEGLKFMVYLQKENIIDESGMPKERFSAEFPKEGPSILRIQQVVRGDSAAYFCASSPGMDNQPQHFGDGTRLSIL.

This clonotype was seen ten or more times. The chain is built from TRBV5-1 and TRBJ1-1, with 8 bases lining up with TRBD1. The CDR3 consists of 15 residues. The V gene end was trimmed by 3 bases and the J gene end by 7 bases; junction bases not matched to a gene: 11. Germline CDR1 and CDR2: SGHRS and YFSETQ. The CDR3 protein is CASSYSGTGWSEAFF. CDR3 sequence (DNA): TGCGCCAGCAGCTACTCCGGGACAGGCTGGAGTGAAGCTTTCTTT.

This clonotype was counted between two and nine times. The chain carries TRBV4-2 and TRBJ1-2; a weak D match, TRBD1 (5 bases). The CDR3 length is 15 residues. Per germline, CDR1 LGHNA and CDR2 YNFKEQ. The ends were cut back, 1 base at V and 4 bases at J, with 13 bases in the middle. CDR3 DNA: TGTGCCAGCAGCCAAGGACAGCCGAAAACCTATGGCTACACCTTC. Protein sequence: CASSQGQPKTYGYTF.

Concerning this clonotype itself: The junction does not match germline at one end; this may be a read error. The rearrangement joins TRBV19 to TRBJ2-3; 10 nucleotides agree with TRBD2. From germline, CDR1 is LNHDA and CDR2 SQIVND (reference sequence). CDR3 size: 15 residues. The CDR3 protein is CAGSPGLAGTDTQYF. Written as DNA, the CDR3 is TGTGCCGGTAGTCCCGGACTAGCGGGCACAGATACGCAGTATTTT. Full variable domain (rest looked up from reference TRBV19 and TRBJ2-3): DGGITQSPKYLFRKEGQNVTLSCEQNLNHDAMYWYRQDPGQGLRLIYYSQIVNDFQKGDIAEGYSVSREKKESFPLTVTSAQKNPTAFYLCAGSPGLAGTDTQYFGPGTRLTVL.

Comment on this clonotype: At one of its ends the junction is not consistent with the germline gene, which may arise from a read error. The chain couples TRBV25-1 to TRBJ2-7; either TRBD1 or TRBD2 may fit D (5 bases each). This CDR3 is built from 15 residues. Germline V lookup: CDR1 MGHDK, CDR2 SYGVNS. CDR3 sequence: CASSETGRKNYGQYF. CDR3 coding DNA: TGTGCCAGCAGCGAAACGGGACGGAAGAACTACGGGCAGTACTTC.

In its sample, this clonotype was seen many times. The V gene is TRBV24-1, the J gene TRBJ2-2; either TRBD1 or TRBD2 may supply D (5 bases each). Trimming stripped 3 bases from V and 5 bases from J, with 12 bases between. Per the germline V gene, CDR1 is KGHDR and CDR2 is SFDVKD. The CDR3 has 15 residues. The CDR3 reads CATSDRQGETGELFF. The CDR3 DNA follows: TGTGCCACCAGTGATCGGCAGGGAGAAACCGGGGAGCTGTTTTTT.

This clonotype was detected ten times or more. The chain uses TRBV20-1 and TRBJ2-7, with a tentative D call TRBD2 (5 bases). This CDR3 spans 11 amino acids. The ends were cut back, 5 bases at V and 5 bases at J, with 10 bases in the middle. CDR1 is DFQATT and CDR2 is SNEGSKA in the germline V gene (reference sequence). CDR3 nucleotide sequence: TGCAGTGCTGAGGACTCTCACGAGCAGTACTTC. Translated: CSAEDSHEQYF.

This clonotype was picked up a small number of times. A far larger clone is just one base off, so this is likely a read error. The chain recombines TRBV7-2 with TRBJ2-1; 8 nucleotides agree with TRBD1. V shed 4 bases, J shed 8 bases, and the junction held 7 bases outside the gene matches. Germline loops: CDR1 SGHTA, CDR2 FQGNSA. The CDR3 spans 14 residues. The CDR3 reads CASSSRQGSDEQFF. CDR3 in DNA: TGTGCCAGCAGCTCGCGACAGGGGTCGGATGAGCAGTTCTTC. Using reference TRBV7-2 and TRBJ2-1 for the parts outside the CDR3, the full variable domain is GAGVSQSPSNKVTEKGKDVELRCDPISGHTALYWYRQSLGQGLEFLIYFQGNSAPDKSGLPSDRFSAERTGGSVSTLTIQRTQQEDSAVYLCASSSRQGSDEQFFGPGTRLTVL.